This T cell receptor (beta chain) was recorded in a study of CD8+ T cells in alopecia areata. In the study overall: Treated patients were scored for severity by percent of scalp affected.

General study points: A single nonresponder leaves the baseline CD8+ expansion link to response uncertain. Expanded CD8+ clones among the top 100, as well as scalp clonality, were significantly decreased by tofacitinib.

Trimming cost V 1 base and J 4 bases, with 13 bases left between them. The germline gives CDR1 SQVTM, CDR2 ANQGSEA. The CDR3 sequence is 14 residues long. As regards this clone: Its antigen is currently unknown.

Indicated treatment: oral pan-JAK inhibitor, 5-10 mg twice daily. It was from PBMCs that CD4+ and CD8+ T cells were sorted. Following extraction, RNA underwent reverse transcription to cDNA, which served as the sequencing template. Data came from immunoSEQ multiplex PCR; TCRdb stores just in-frame clones and leaves some out. The sample includes 110,000 to 150,000 clones, around 87% seen only once; the top ten take roughly 13%. Source: CD8+ T cells sorted from blood, taken at week 4, from a patient treated with tofacitinib. The TCR comes from a human donor with alopecia areata. The gene calls are TRBV29-1 and TRBJ1-1, with D tentatively TRBD1 (6 bases). Written as DNA, the CDR3 is TGCAGCGTTGAAGGGGCAGGGGAAGGCACTGAAGCTTTCTTT. Protein: CSVEGAGEGTEAFF.